This T cell receptor (beta chain) was captured in a study of blood T cell repertoires in COVID-19. Study-wide context: Spain, Italy and the United States supplied samples that represented acute and convalescent COVID-19.

CDR1 is SGHVS and CDR2 is FNYEAQ in the germline V gene. The V and J ends lost 4 bases and 6 bases respectively, with 12 bases between them. The CDR3 has 14 residues. Original processing notes: Reference gene primers were amplified, and this amplification served to estimate nucleated cell counts. Assay used: immunoSEQ multiplex PCR; TCRdb lists only in-frame clones, some missing. V, J and clone size are those of that table, while D and trimming were read from the DNA. The top ten clones hold around 7% of a sample with approximately 80,000 clones, 70% to 90% of them seen once. This TCR derives from an elderly woman with acute or convalescent COVID-19. The V and J genes are TRBV7-6 and TRBJ1-4; D remains ambiguous. The specimen sequenced was peripheral blood. The chain's CDR3 is CASSSGLLDEKLFF. As DNA, the CDR3 is TGTGCCAGCAGCTCGGGTCTTCTAGATGAAAAACTGTTTTTT.